The rows below give T cell receptor beta chains drawn from one sample of a study of graft-versus-host responses after intestinal transplantation. Their recognized antigens are unknown. Profiled with immunoSEQ multiplex PCR; TCRdb holds only in-frame clones, not every one. This table has tens of thousands of clones, approximately 93% appearing once. Sequencing used unstimulated CD4+ T cells sorted from spleen or lymph node cells, obtained before transplant. These receptors were obtained from a human donor who was the organ donor for an intestinal transplant. Both conserved end residues are part of each CDR3. The D gene is left open where the match is weak. Clone sizes are given selectively: once, few, many, or a class where the clone is expanded.

>TRBJ1-2|TRBD1|-|TRBV30
CAWTQGVGYGYTF
TGTGCCTGGACACAGGGGGTGGGCTATGGCTACACCTTC
>TRBJ1-1|-|-|TRBV28
CASRASLNTEAFF
TGTGCCAGCCGGGCTAGCCTGAACACTGAAGCTTTCTTT
>TRBJ2-1|TRBD2|-|TRBV4-3
CASSQGGGTSGNEQFF
TGCGCCAGCAGCCAGGGGGGCGGGACTAGCGGTAATGAGCAGTTCTTC
>TRBJ2-3|TRBD1|-|TRBV5-6
CASSLGGQGWDTQYF
TGTGCCAGCAGCTTGGGCGGACAGGGATGGGATACGCAGTATTTT
>TRBJ2-7|-|-|TRBV27
CASKQGGEGSYEQYF
TGTGCCAGCAAGCAGGGGGGGGAGGGGTCCTACGAGCAGTACTTC
>TRBJ2-1|-|-|TRBV19
CASSRRENEQFF
TGTGCCAGTAGTAGGCGAGAGAATGAGCAGTTCTTC
>TRBJ1-4|TRBD1|-|TRBV27
CASSLRTGGIEKLFF
TGTGCCAGCAGTCTCAGGACAGGGGGAATCGAAAAACTGTTTTTT
>TRBJ2-2|-|-|TRBV18
CASSPTFAGRSNTGELFF
TGTGCCAGCTCACCAACTTTCGCGGGGCGGTCGAACACCGGGGAGCTGTTTTTT
>TRBJ2-3|-|-|TRBV28
CASRFGGTDTQYF
TGTGCCAGCAGATTCGGTGGCACAGATACGCAGTATTTT
>TRBJ2-7|-|-|TRBV10-2
CASSESREGMGSYEQYF
TGCGCCAGCAGTGAGTCCCGGGAAGGGATGGGCTCCTACGAGCAGTACTTC
>TRBJ1-1|TRBD1|once|TRBV9
CASSAGQGGLNTEAFF
TGTGCCAGCAGCGCGGGACAGGGGGGATTGAACACTGAAGCTTTCTTT
>TRBJ1-1|TRBD1|-|TRBV7-2
CASSPGSTGRAFF
TGTGCCAGCAGCCCCGGGTCGACAGGGCGAGCTTTCTTT
>TRBJ1-1|TRBD1|-|TRBV28
CASRPSGQGRGTEAFF
TGTGCCAGCAGACCTTCCGGACAGGGGAGGGGCACTGAAGCTTTCTTT
>TRBJ2-1|-|-|TRBV30
CAWSPDRYNEQFF
TGTGCCTGGAGTCCTGACAGGTACAATGAGCAGTTCTTC
>TRBJ1-4|-|-|TRBV7-2
CASSLEPSGNSGLFF
TGTGCCAGCAGCTTAGAACCATCGGGGAATAGTGGACTGTTTTTT
>TRBJ1-2|-|-|TRBV11-2
CASSPGHYGYTF
TGTGCCAGCAGTCCGGGACACTATGGCTACACCTTC
>TRBJ2-7|-|-|TRBV28
CASSLQYEQYF
TGTGCCAGCAGTTTACAGTACGAGCAGTACTTC
>TRBJ1-1|-|-|TRBV18
CASSLNIPGGAEAFF
TGTGCCAGCTCCCTGAATATCCCTGGTGGCGCTGAAGCTTTCTTT
>TRBJ1-2|-|once|TRBV2
CASHGGASYGYTF
TGTGCCAGCCACGGTGGGGCGAGCTATGGCTACACCTTC
>TRBJ1-2|-|-|TRBV25-1
CASSEDIGYGYTF
TGTGCCAGCAGCGAGGACATCGGCTATGGCTACACCTTC
>TRBJ2-2|TRBD1|-|TRBV28
CASKTGSPGELFF
TGTGCCAGTAAGACAGGGAGCCCCGGGGAGCTGTTTTTT
>TRBJ2-1|TRBD1|-|TRBV6-5
CASSYSYRGNEQFF
TGTGCCAGCAGTTACTCCTACAGGGGCAATGAGCAGTTCTTC
>TRBJ1-3|-|-|TRBV19
CASSIDPVGTIYF
TGTGCCAGTAGTATAGATCCGGTTGGCACCATATATTTT
>TRBJ1-1|TRBD1|-|TRBV10-3
CAISSDRGEAFF
TGTGCCATCAGTTCCGACAGGGGTGAAGCTTTCTTT
>TRBJ1-2|TRBD1|-|TRBV11-2
CASSPRGPLAGYTF
TGTGCCAGCAGTCCCAGGGGGCCGCTCGCGGGCTACACCTTC
>TRBJ2-7|-|-|TRBV28
CASSLGGGFEQYF
TGTGCCAGCAGTTTGGGAGGGGGCTTCGAGCAGTACTTC
>TRBJ2-2|TRBD1|-|TRBV19
CASSIGNRGLNTGELFF
TGTGCCAGTAGTATAGGGAACAGGGGATTGAACACCGGGGAGCTGTTTTTT
>TRBJ2-7|-|-|TRBV13
CASSPRFKLGHSYEQYF
TGTGCCAGCAGCCCGCGGTTTAAATTAGGGCATTCCTACGAGCAGTACTTC
>TRBJ1-2|-|-|TRBV5-4
CASSLAGDNYGYTF
TGTGCCAGCAGCTTGGCCGGGGACAACTATGGCTACACCTTC
>TRBJ1-2|-|-|TRBV2
CASRDDSYGYTF
TGTGCCAGCAGGGACGACAGCTATGGCTACACCTTC
>TRBJ2-7|TRBD2|-|TRBV27
CASSLLGLAVYEQYF
TGTGCCAGCAGTTTATTGGGACTAGCGGTTTACGAGCAGTACTTC
>TRBJ1-1|-|-|TRBV7-9
CASSFGSAEAFF
TGTGCCAGCAGCTTCGGGAGCGCTGAAGCTTTCTTT
>TRBJ1-2|-|-|TRBV15
CATSRGRGDYGYTF
TGTGCCACCAGCAGAGGAAGGGGTGACTATGGCTACACCTTC
>TRBJ2-7|-|-|TRBV2
CASSPELFLEQYF
TGTGCCAGCAGCCCGGAACTGTTTCTCGAGCAGTACTTC
>TRBJ2-3|TRBD2|-|TRBV9
CASSAHTSGGTDTQYF
TGTGCCAGCAGCGCGCATACTAGCGGGGGCACAGATACGCAGTATTTT
>TRBJ2-7|TRBD1|-|TRBV4-3
CASSQDRGKPGEQYF
TGCGCCAGCAGCCAGGACAGGGGTAAGCCGGGAGAGCAGTACTTC
>TRBJ2-7|TRBD1|-|TRBV7-6
CASSLAHRGANEQYF
TGTGCCAGCAGCTTAGCGCACAGGGGGGCAAACGAGCAGTACTTC
>TRBJ2-1|TRBD2|-|TRBV6-1
CASTSGGFGYEQFF
TGTGCCAGCACTAGCGGGGGGTTTGGGTATGAGCAGTTCTTC
>TRBJ1-6|TRBD1|-|TRBV4-3
CASSQEWTGFYYNSPLHF
TGCGCCAGCAGCCAAGAATGGACAGGGTTTTACTATAATTCACCCCTCCACTTT
>TRBJ2-3|-|-|TRBV2
CASSEAPVPTDTQYF
TGTGCCAGCAGTGAAGCCCCCGTCCCCACAGATACGCAGTATTTT
>TRBJ2-7|-|once|TRBV29-1
CSAKRKTTYEQYF
TGCAGCGCTAAGCGAAAGACGACATACGAGCAGTACTTC
>TRBJ1-1|-|-|TRBV29-1
CRVGTPRAEAFF
TGCAGGGTGGGGACTCCCAGGGCTGAAGCTTTCTTT